The next 13 T cell receptor beta chains were all read from a single sample in a study of vaccination effects on CD4 cells after COVID-19. Only in-frame clones appear in the TCRdb table, and some are missing; sequencing was by immunoSEQ multiplex PCR. The repertoire holds some 20,000 clones, with about two thirds as singletons. These receptors' antigens are unknown. In the ViraFEST assay, antigen-specific CD4+ clonotypes were identified by expansion after peptide-pool stimulation. The authors isolated CD4+ T cells after 9 to 10 days of culture. This specimen consisted of CD4+ T cells from PBMCs cultured with HCoV-229E spike peptides, obtained before COVID-19 vaccination. The receptors derive from a human donor who received a COVID-19 vaccine.

The chain carries TRBV18 and TRBJ2-4; D remains ambiguous. This CDR3 is built from 16 residues. Germline CDR1 reads KGHSH; CDR2 reads LQKENI. V dropped 3 bases and J dropped 0 bases, with 12 bases sitting between them. Here the CDR3 reads CASSPQLVLAKNIQYF. DNA for the CDR3: TGTGCCAGCTCACCTCAGTTAGTACTAGCCAAAAACATTCAGTACTTC. Drawing the rest from reference TRBV18 and TRBJ2-4, the complete variable domain is NAGVMQNPRHLVRRRGQEARLRCSPMKGHSHVYWYRQLPEEGLKFMVYLQKENIIDESGMPKERFSAEFPKEGPSILRIQQVVRGDSAAYFCASSPQLVLAKNIQYFGAGTRLSVL.

The gene calls are TRBV2 and TRBJ2-1; perhaps TRBD2 as D (7 bases). V shed 8 bases and J shed 2 bases, with 22 bases lying between them. The germline V gene encodes CDR1 SNHLY and CDR2 FYNNEI. CDR3 length equals 17 residues. CDR3 protein: CASPNPSRGAAYNEQFF. CDR3 in DNA: TGTGCCAGCCCAAACCCTTCCCGGGGGGCGGCCTACAATGAGCAGTTCTTC.

The J gene is TRBJ1-2, the V gene TRBV24-1; D unresolved. This CDR3 spans 15 amino acids. V lost 2 bases, J lost 2 bases, and 11 bases lay in between. Germline lookup yields CDR1 KGHDR and CDR2 SFDVKD. The CDR3 sequence is CATSDSTPNNYGYTF. CDR3 nucleotide sequence: TGTGCCACCAGTGATTCTACCCCAAACAACTATGGCTACACCTTC.

The V gene is TRBV4-1, the J gene TRBJ2-7, with TRBD2 identical over 11 bases. The germline V gene encodes CDR1 MGHRA and CDR2 YSYEKL. The CDR3 loop spans 15 amino acids. Trimming took 4 bases from V and 3 from J; bases not matched to a gene: 5. The CDR3 DNA sequence: TGCGCCAGCAGCCCCCAGACTAGCGGGATCTACGAGCAGTACTTC. Its protein product is CASSPQTSGIYEQYF.

This chain joins TRBV5-1 and TRBJ2-7; D is ambiguous. Between the trimmed V and J ends, which lost 0 bases and 1 base, there was a span of 8 bases. The germline gives CDR1 SGHRS, CDR2 YFSETQ. The CDR3 covers 14 residues. The CDR3 sequence: CASSLEGRSYEQYF. CDR3 nucleotides: TGCGCCAGCAGCTTGGAGGGTCGTTCCTACGAGCAGTACTTC.

This rearrangement joins TRBV7-8 to TRBJ1-5; D perhaps matches TRBD1 (5 bases). The CDR3 runs to 15 residues. CDR1 SGHVS and CDR2 FQNEAQ come from the germline V gene. Trimming shortened V by 5 bases and J by 5 bases, and 16 bases separated the two germline ends. CDR3 bases: TGTGCCAGCAGCCCGAGGGGTAAGAAAGATCAGCCCCAGCATTTT. It codes for CASSPRGKKDQPQHF.

This clone occurred a few times. The rearrangement uses TRBV12-5 and TRBJ1-3; possibly TRBD1 for D (6 bases). The germline V gene has CDR1 LGHNT and CDR2 FRNRAP. The CDR3 is made up of 16 amino acids. V shed 4 bases and J shed 3 bases, with 16 bases lying between them. The CDR3 nucleotides read TGTGCTAGTGGTTCCCGCCTCCCAGGGGATGGAAACACCATATATTTT. It encodes CASGSRLPGDGNTIYF.

The chain recombines TRBV3-1 (or the pseudogene TRBV3-2) with TRBJ2-7; maybe TRBD2 (5 bases). The CDR3 is 15 residues long. The germline gives CDR1 LGHDT, CDR2 YNNKEL (reference sequence). Trimming took off 1 base at V and 0 bases at J, with 10 bases between the two ends. The CDR3 here is CASSQGKRSSYEQYF. The CDR3 DNA sequence: TGTGCCAGCAGCCAAGGGAAGCGGAGCTCCTACGAGCAGTACTTC.

This rearrangement joins TRBV7-8 to TRBJ2-5, with unresolved D. The germline gives CDR1 SGHVS, CDR2 FQNEAQ. The CDR3 spans 14 residues. V was cut by 2 bases and J by 2 bases, with 9 bases left in between. The CDR3 coding sequence is TGTGCCAGCAGCTTAAAGACACTTCAAGAGACCCAGTACTTC. Its protein product is CASSLKTLQETQYF.

This chain joins TRBV19 and TRBJ2-5; TRBD1 is a possible D gene (5 bases). There are 14 residues in the CDR3. Germline-derived CDR1 and CDR2 are LNHDA and SQIVND (reference sequence). The germline V and J ends were trimmed by 7 bases and 0 bases, with 12 bases remaining between them. The CDR3 sequence: CASTGKGNQETQYF. CDR3 bases: TGTGCCAGTACCGGAAAGGGGAACCAAGAGACCCAGTACTTC.

Points on this clone: The sample holds other DNA sequences that translate to the same CDR3. The chain recombines TRBV10-3 with TRBJ1-2, with 7 bases aligning to TRBD1. Trimming took 0 bases from V and 4 from J; bases not matched to a gene: 5. Germline V gene sequence: CDR1 ENHRY, CDR2 SYGVKD. CDR3 length: 15 residues. The CDR3 DNA reads TGTGCCATCAGTGAGTCAGGGGGCGCGGGCTATGGCTACACCTTC. Its translation: CAISESGGAGYGYTF.

This chain links TRBV29-1 with TRBJ2-3; 8 bases are shared with TRBD2. This CDR3 spans 15 amino acids. V was clipped by 4 bases and J by 1 base; unmatched bases: 7. In germline, CDR1 is SQVTM, CDR2 ANQGSEA. The CDR3 DNA is TGCAGCGTTGCGGGGGGGGGACAACGCACAGATACGCAGTATTTT. Encoded protein: CSVAGGGQRTDTQYF.

The rearrangement links TRBV7-6 to TRBJ2-7; 11 bases are a match to TRBD1. This CDR3 has 15 residues. Trimming at V came to 4 bases and at J to 4 bases, leaving 6 bases not matched to a gene. Per the germline V gene, CDR1 is SGHVS and CDR2 is FNYEAQ. CDR3 protein: CASSSAGTGGYEQYF. DNA for the CDR3: TGTGCCAGCAGCTCCGCCGGGACAGGGGGTTACGAGCAGTACTTC. Supplemented by reference TRBV7-6 and TRBJ2-7, the full variable domain reads GAGVSQSPRYKVTKRGQDVALRCDPISGHVSLYWYRQALGQGPEFLTYFNYEAQQDKSGLPNDRFSAERPEGSISTLTIQRTEQRDSAMYRCASSSAGTGGYEQYFGPGTRLTVT.